These T cell receptor beta chains were read from a single sample in a study of T cells in narcolepsy. TCRdb keeps only in-frame clones here, not all; method: immunoSEQ multiplex PCR. Found here are about 35,000 clones, around 80% of them singletons; the top ten hold 1% to 1.2%. The specimen was memory (CD45RA-) CD4+ T cells from blood. The receptors originated from a human donor in good health. The CDR3 runs from the conserved cysteine through the conserved F or W. The D gene is left open where the match is weak. Not every row has a clone size; where given, it reads once, few, many or a size class.

TRBD2,TRBJ2-7,TRBV7-9,NA,CASSLGAGAYEQYF,TGTGCCAGCAGCTTGGGAGCGGGAGCGTACGAGCAGTACTTC
NA,TRBJ2-1,TRBV4-1,NA,CASSTGGPYNEQFF,TGCGCCAGCAGTACCGGGGGGCCCTACAATGAGCAGTTCTTC
TRBD2,TRBJ2-3,TRBV6-6,NA,CASSAGGSNTDTQYF,TGTGCCAGCAGCGCCGGGGGGTCTAACACAGATACGCAGTATTTT
TRBD1,TRBJ1-6,TRBV6-6,NA,CASSPGQHNSPLHF,TGTGCCAGCAGCCCGGGACAGCATAATTCACCCCTCCACTTT
TRBD2,TRBJ2-1,TRBV11-3,NA,CASSLTLPGLANEQFF,TGTGCCAGCAGCCTAACCCTCCCGGGACTAGCCAATGAGCAGTTCTTC
NA,TRBJ2-2,TRBV10-3,NA,CAIQEVLDTGELFF,TGTGCCATCCAGGAAGTGCTCGACACCGGGGAGCTGTTTTTT
TRBD2,TRBJ2-3,TRBV4-1,NA,CASSQKTSGGASDTQYF,TGCGCCAGCAGCCAAAAGACTAGCGGGGGGGCCTCAGATACGCAGTATTTT
TRBD2,TRBJ2-3,TRBV15,NA,CATNPSGRGSTDTQYF,TGTGCCACCAATCCGAGCGGGAGGGGGAGCACAGATACGCAGTATTTT
NA,TRBJ1-1,TRBV18,once,CASSPVRAPEAFF,TGTGCCAGCTCACCTGTAAGGGCACCTGAAGCTTTCTTT
NA,TRBJ2-6,TRBV4-1,NA,CASSQGGLGANVLTF,TGCGCCAGCAGCCAAGGTGGGCTTGGGGCCAACGTCCTGACTTTC
TRBD1,TRBJ2-1,TRBV5-8,NA,CASSRSQGALNEQFF,TGTGCCAGCAGCCGATCACAGGGGGCGCTGAATGAGCAGTTCTTC
TRBD1,TRBJ2-7,TRBV6-1,NA,CASSGAGTGVFSEQYF,TGTGCCAGCAGTGGGGCCGGGACAGGGGTATTTTCCGAGCAGTACTTC
NA,TRBJ2-5,TRBV7-6,NA,CASRAQLETQYF,TGTGCCAGCAGGGCACAACTGGAGACCCAGTACTTC
NA,TRBJ2-6,TRBV18,NA,CASSLRGSGANVLTF,TGTGCCAGCTCGCTCAGGGGATCTGGGGCCAACGTCCTGACTTTC
NA,TRBJ2-7,TRBV7-9,NA,CASSLLPRNEQYF,TGTGCCAGCAGCTTACTTCCCCGGAACGAGCAGTACTTC
TRBD1,TRBJ2-1,TRBV7-3,NA,CASSLGVGQGSYNEQFF,TGTGCCAGCAGCTTAGGTGTTGGACAGGGCTCCTACAATGAGCAGTTCTTC
NA,TRBJ2-7,TRBV19,NA,CASSIGRGDYEQYF,TGTGCCAGTAGTATTGGCAGGGGGGATTACGAGCAGTACTTC
NA,TRBJ1-1,TRBV7-9,NA,CASSLEPLNTEAFF,TGTGCCAGCAGCTTAGAACCCCTGAACACTGAAGCTTTCTTT
NA,TRBJ2-1,TRBV7-3,few,CASSLVGGSYNEQFF,TGTGCCAGCAGCTTAGTAGGGGGCTCCTACAATGAGCAGTTCTTC
NA,TRBJ2-7,TRBV5-4,NA,CASSLAGNYYEQYF,TGTGCCAGCAGCTTGGCCGGGAACTACTACGAGCAGTACTTC
TRBD1,TRBJ1-4,TRBV7-6,NA,CASSPIPPRQGGNEKLFF,TGTGCCAGCAGCCCTATACCCCCCCGACAGGGAGGAAATGAAAAACTGTTTTTT
NA,TRBJ1-5,TRBV9,NA,CASSRGSGYSNQPQHF,TGTGCCAGCAGCCGGGGGTCTGGTTATAGCAATCAGCCCCAGCATTTT
TRBD2,TRBJ2-1,TRBV5-1,NA,CASSPATLAATYNEQFF,TGCGCCAGCAGCCCAGCCACCCTAGCGGCAACCTACAATGAGCAGTTCTTC
TRBD1,TRBJ2-5,TRBV10-2,NA,CASGGTGQETQYF,TGCGCCAGCGGTGGGACAGGGCAAGAGACCCAGTACTTC
NA,TRBJ2-3,TRBV7-7,NA,CASSLTNTDTQYF,TGTGCCAGCAGCTTGACCAACACAGATACGCAGTATTTT
TRBD2,TRBJ2-1,TRBV11-3,NA,CASSLEGGAYNEQFF,TGTGCCAGCAGCTTAGAGGGAGGGGCCTACAATGAGCAGTTCTTC
TRBD1,TRBJ2-7,TRBV4-2,NA,CASSQAGTGAYEQYF,TGTGCCAGCAGCCAAGCCGGGACAGGGGCCTACGAGCAGTACTTC
NA,TRBJ1-4,TRBV5-1,NA,CASSLPGGGPNEKLFF,TGCGCCAGCAGCCTACCCGGGGGGGGCCCAAATGAAAAACTGTTTTTT
TRBD2,TRBJ2-7,TRBV14,few,CASSHRRELNEQYF,TGTGCCAGCAGCCATAGGCGGGAGTTGAACGAGCAGTACTTC
TRBD2,TRBJ2-1,TRBV19,NA,CASSYGLAGGPNEQFF,TGTGCCAGTAGTTACGGACTAGCGGGAGGGCCTAATGAGCAGTTCTTC
NA,TRBJ2-7,TRBV7-3,NA,CASSRIGGPYEQYF,TGTGCCAGCAGCCGGATTGGGGGCCCCTACGAGCAGTACTTC
TRBD2,TRBJ2-3,TRBV5-4,NA,CASSLRTSGTDTQYF,TGTGCCAGCAGCTTGCGAACTAGCGGAACAGATACGCAGTATTTT
NA,TRBJ1-1,TRBV19,NA,CATGKNSLLMNTEAFF,TGTGCCACCGGAAAAAACAGCCTTCTTATGAACACTGAAGCTTTCTTT
NA,TRBJ1-5,TRBV28,NA,CASSPTGTGNQPQHF,TGTGCCAGCAGCCCAACAGGGACTGGCAATCAGCCCCAGCATTTT
TRBD1,TRBJ2-1,TRBV10-1,NA,CASGPGGSHNEQFF,TGCGCCAGCGGCCCAGGGGGCAGTCACAATGAGCAGTTCTTC
TRBD2,TRBJ2-3,TRBV9,NA,CASSVGLADTDTQYF,TGTGCCAGCAGCGTAGGACTAGCGGACACAGATACGCAGTATTTT
NA,TRBJ2-7,TRBV5-4,NA,CASSFEGLSWEQYF,TGTGCCAGCAGCTTTGAGGGGCTCTCGTGGGAGCAGTACTTC
TRBD1,TRBJ1-2,TRBV4-2,NA,CASSQSAQGIHGYTF,TGTGCCAGCAGCCAATCAGCACAGGGGATTCATGGCTACACCTTC
NA,TRBJ1-1,TRBV25-1,once,CASSDIGNSNHEAFF,TGTGCCAGCAGTGACATCGGGAATTCAAACCATGAAGCTTTCTTT
TRBD1,TRBJ1-3,TRBV6-1,NA,CASSVPRQGLNTIYF,TGTGCCAGCAGTGTTCCCAGACAGGGGCTCAACACCATATATTTT
NA,TRBJ1-5,TRBV28,few,CASKLLGPRGDQPQHF,TGTGCCAGCAAGTTACTGGGCCCTCGAGGGGATCAGCCCCAGCATTTT
TRBD2,TRBJ2-3,TRBV7-2,NA,CASSFKREGSNTQYF,TGTGCCAGCAGCTTCAAGCGGGAGGGCTCGAATACGCAGTATTTT